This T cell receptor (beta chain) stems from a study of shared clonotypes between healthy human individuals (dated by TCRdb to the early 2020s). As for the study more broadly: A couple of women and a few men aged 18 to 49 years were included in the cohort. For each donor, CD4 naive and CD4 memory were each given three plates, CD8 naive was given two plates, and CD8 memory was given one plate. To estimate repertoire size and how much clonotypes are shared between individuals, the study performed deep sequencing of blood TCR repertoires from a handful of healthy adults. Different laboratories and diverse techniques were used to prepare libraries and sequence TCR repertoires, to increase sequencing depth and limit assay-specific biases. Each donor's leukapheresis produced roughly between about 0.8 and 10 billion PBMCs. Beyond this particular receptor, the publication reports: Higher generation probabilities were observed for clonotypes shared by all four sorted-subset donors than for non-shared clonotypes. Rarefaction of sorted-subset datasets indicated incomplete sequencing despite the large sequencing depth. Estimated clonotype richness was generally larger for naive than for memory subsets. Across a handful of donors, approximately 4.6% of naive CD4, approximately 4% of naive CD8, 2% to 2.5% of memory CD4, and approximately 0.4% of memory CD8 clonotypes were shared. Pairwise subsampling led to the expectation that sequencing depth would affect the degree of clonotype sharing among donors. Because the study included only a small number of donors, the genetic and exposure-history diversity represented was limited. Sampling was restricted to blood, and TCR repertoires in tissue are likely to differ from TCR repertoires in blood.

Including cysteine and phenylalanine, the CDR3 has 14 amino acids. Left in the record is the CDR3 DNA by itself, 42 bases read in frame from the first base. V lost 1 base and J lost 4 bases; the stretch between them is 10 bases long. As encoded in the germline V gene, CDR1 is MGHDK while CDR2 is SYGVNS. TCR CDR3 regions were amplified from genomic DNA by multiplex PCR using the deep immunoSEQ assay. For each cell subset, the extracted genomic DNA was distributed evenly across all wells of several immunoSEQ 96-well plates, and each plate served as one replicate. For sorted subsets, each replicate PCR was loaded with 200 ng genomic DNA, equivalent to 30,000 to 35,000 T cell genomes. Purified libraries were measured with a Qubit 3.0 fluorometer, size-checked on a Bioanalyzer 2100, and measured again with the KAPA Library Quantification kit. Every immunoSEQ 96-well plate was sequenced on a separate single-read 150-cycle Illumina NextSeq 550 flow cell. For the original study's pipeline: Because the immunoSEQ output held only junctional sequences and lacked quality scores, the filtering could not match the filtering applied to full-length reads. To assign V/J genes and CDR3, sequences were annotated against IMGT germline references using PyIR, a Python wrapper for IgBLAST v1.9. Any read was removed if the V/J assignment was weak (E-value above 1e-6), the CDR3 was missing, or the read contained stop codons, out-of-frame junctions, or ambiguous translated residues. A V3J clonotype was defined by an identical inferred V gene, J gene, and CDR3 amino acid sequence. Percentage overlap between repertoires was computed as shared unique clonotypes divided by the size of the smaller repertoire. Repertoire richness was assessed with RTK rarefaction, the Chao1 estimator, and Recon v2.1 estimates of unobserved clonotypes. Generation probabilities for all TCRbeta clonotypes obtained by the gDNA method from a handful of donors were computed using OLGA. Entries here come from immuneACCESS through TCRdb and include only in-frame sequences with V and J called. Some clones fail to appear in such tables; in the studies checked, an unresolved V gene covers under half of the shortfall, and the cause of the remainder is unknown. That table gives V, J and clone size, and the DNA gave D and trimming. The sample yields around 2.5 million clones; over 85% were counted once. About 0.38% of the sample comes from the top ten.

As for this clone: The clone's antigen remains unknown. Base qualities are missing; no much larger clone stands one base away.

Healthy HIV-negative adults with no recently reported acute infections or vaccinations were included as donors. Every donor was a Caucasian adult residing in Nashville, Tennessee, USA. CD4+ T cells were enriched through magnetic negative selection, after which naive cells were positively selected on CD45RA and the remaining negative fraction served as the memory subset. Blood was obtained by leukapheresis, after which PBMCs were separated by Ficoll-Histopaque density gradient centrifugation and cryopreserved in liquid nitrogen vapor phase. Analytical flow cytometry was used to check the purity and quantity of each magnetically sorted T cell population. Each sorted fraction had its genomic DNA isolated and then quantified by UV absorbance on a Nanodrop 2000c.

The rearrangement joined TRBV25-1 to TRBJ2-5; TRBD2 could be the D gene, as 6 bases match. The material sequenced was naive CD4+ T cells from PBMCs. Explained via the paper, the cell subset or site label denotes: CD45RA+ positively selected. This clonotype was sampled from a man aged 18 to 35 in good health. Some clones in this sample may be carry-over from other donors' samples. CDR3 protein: CASSESYGRETQYF. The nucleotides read TGTGCCAGCAGTGAATCTTACGGGAGAGAGACCCAGTACTTC.